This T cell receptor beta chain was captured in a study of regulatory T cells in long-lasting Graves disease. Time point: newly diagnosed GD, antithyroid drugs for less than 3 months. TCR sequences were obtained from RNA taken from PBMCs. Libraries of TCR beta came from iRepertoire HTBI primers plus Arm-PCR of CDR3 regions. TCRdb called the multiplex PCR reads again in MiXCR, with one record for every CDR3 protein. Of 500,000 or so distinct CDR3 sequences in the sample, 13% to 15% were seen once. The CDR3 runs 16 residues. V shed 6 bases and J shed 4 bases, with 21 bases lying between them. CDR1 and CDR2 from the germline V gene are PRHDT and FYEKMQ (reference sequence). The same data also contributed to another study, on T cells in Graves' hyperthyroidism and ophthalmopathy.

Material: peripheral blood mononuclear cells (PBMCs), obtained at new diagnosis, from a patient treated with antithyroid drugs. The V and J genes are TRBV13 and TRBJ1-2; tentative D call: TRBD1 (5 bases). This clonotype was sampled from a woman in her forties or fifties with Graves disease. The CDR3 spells CASRLAGREVSYGYTF. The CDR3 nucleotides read TGTGCCAGCAGACTAGCGGGACGGGAGGTTAGCTATGGCTACACCTTC.